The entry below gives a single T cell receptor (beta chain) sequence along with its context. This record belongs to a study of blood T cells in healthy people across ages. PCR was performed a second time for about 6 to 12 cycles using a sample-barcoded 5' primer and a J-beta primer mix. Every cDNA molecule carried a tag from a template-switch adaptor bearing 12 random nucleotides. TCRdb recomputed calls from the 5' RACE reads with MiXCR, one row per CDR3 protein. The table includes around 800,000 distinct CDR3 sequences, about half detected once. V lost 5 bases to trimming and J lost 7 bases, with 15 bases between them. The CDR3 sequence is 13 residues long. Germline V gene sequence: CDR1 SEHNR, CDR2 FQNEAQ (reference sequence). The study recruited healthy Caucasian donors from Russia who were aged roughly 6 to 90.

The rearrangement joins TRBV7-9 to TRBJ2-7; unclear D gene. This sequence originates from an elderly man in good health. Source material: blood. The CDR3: CASSLNAYNEQYF. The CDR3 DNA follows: TGTGCCAGCAGCCTAAATGCTTACAATGAGCAGTACTTC.